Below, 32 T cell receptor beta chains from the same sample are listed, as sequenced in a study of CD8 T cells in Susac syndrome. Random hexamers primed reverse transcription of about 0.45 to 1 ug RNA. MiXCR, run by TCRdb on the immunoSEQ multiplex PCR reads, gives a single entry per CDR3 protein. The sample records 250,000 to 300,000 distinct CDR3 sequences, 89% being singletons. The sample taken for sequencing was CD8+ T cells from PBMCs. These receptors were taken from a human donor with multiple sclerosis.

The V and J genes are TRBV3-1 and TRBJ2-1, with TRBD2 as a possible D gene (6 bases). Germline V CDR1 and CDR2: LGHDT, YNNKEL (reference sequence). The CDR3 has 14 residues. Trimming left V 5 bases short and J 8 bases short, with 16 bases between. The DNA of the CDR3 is TGTGCCAGCAGCAAATATTTGGGGGAGGATGAGCAGTTCTTC. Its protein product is CASSKYLGEDEQFF.

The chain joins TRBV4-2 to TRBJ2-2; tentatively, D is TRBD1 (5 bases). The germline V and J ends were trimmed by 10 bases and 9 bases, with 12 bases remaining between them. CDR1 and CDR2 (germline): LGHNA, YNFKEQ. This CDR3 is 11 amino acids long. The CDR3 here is CATSQGRELFF. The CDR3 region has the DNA TGTGCCACCTCCCAGGGCCGGGAGCTGTTTTTT.

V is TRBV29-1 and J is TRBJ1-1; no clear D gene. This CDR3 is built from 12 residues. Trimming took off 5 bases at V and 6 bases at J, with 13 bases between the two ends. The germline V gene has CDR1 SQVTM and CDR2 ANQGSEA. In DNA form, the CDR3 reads TGCAGCGTTCGCGACAATTCCCCTGAAGCTTTCTTT. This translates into CSVRDNSPEAFF.

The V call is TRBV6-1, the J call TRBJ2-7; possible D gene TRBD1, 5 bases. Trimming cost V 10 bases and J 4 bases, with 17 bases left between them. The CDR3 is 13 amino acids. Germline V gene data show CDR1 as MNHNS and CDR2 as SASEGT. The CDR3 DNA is TGTGCCACCTCAAATTGGGGCCCATACGAGCAGTACTTC. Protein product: CATSNWGPYEQYF.

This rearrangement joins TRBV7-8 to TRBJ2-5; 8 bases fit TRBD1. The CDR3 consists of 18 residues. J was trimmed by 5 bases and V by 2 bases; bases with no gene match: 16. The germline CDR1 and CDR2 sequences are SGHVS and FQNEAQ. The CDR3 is CASSLWAQGAVLSETQYF. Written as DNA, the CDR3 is TGTGCCAGCAGCTTATGGGCCCAGGGGGCGGTGTTATCTGAGACCCAGTACTTC.

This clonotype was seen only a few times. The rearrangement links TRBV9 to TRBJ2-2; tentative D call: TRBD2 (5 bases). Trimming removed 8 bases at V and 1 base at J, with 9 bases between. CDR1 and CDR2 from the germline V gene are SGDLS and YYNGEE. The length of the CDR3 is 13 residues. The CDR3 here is CASREGNTGELFF. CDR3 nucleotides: TGTGCCAGTAGAGAGGGGAACACCGGGGAGCTGTTTTTT.

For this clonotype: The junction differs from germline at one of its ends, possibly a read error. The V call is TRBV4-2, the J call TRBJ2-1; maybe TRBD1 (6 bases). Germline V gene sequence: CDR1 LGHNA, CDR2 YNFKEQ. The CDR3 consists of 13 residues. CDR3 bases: TGTGCCAGCAGACAAGAGGGGGACCGTGGGCAGTTCTTC. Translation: CASRQEGDRGQFF.

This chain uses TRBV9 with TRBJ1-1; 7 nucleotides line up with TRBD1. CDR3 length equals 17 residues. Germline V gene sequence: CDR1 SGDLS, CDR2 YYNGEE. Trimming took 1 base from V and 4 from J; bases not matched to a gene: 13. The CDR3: CASSVPKQGRRSTEAFF. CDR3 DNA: TGTGCCAGCAGCGTACCTAAACAGGGGCGACGAAGCACTGAAGCTTTCTTT.

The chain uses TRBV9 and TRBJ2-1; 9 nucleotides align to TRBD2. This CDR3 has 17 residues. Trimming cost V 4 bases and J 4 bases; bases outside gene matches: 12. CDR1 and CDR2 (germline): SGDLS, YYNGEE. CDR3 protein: CASSRRGSGRGYNEQFF. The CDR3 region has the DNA TGTGCCAGCAGCCGCCGTGGTAGCGGGAGAGGATACAATGAGCAGTTCTTC.

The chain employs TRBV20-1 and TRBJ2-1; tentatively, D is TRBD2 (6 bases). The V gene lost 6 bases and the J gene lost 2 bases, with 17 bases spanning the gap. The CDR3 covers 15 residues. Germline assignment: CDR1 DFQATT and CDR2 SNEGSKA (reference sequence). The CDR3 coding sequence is TGCAGTGCCCGAGGGACTTCCCTGGCCTACAATGAGCAGTTCTTC. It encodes CSARGTSLAYNEQFF.

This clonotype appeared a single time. The CDR3 DNA is TGTGCCAGCAGCGTAGAGGGAGGAGCCTTCCACACTGAAGCTTTCTTT. It is translated as CASSVEGGAFHTEAFF. The J gene is TRBJ1-1, the V gene TRBV9; D not resolved. The CDR3 extends over 16 amino acids. The V end lost 0 bases, the J end lost 3 bases, and 15 bases lay between the germline ends. Germline V CDR1 and CDR2: SGDLS, YYNGEE.

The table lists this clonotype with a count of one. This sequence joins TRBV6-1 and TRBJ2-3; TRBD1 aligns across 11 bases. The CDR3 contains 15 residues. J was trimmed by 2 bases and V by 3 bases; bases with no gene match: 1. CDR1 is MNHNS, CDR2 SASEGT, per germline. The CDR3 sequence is CASSDGQGATDTQYF. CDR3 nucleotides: TGTGCCAGCAGTGATGGACAGGGGGCCACAGATACGCAGTATTTT.

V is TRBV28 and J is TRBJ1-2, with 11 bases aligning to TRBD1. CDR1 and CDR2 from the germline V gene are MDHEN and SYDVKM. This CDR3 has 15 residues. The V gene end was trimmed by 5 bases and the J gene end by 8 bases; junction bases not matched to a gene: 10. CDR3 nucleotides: TGTGCCAGCAGTCCTACCGGGACAGGGGGACGGGGCTACACCTTC. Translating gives CASSPTGTGGRGYTF.

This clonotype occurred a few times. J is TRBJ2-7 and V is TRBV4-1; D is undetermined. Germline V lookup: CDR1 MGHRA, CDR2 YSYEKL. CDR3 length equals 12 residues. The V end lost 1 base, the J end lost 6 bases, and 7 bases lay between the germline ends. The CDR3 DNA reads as TGCGCCAGCAGCCAAGCCGGCGCCGAGCAGTACTTC. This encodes CASSQAGAEQYF.

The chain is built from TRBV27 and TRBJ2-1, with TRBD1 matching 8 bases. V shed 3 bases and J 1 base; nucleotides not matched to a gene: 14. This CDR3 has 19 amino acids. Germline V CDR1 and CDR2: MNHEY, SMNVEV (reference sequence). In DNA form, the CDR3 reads TGTGCCAGCAGTTTGGTAGGACAGGGATTCGGTTTTTCCTACAATGAGCAGTTCTTC. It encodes CASSLVGQGFGFSYNEQFF.

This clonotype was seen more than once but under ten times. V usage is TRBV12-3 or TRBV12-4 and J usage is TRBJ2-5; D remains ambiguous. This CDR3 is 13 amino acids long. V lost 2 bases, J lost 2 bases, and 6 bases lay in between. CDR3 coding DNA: TGTGCCAGCAGTTTATACAGACAAGAGACCCAGTACTTC. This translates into CASSLYRQETQYF.

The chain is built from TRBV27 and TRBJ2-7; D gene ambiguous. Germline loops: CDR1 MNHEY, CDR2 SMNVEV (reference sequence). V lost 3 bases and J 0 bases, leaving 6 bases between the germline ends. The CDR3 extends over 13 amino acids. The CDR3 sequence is CASSFSGSYEQYF. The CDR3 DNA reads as TGTGCCAGCAGTTTTTCAGGCTCCTACGAGCAGTACTTC.

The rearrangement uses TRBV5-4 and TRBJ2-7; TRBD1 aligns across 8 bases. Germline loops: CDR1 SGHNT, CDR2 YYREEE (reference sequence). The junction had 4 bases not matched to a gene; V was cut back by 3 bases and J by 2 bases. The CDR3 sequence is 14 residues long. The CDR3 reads CASSSTDRAYEQYF. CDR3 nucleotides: TGTGCCAGCAGCTCGACGGACAGGGCCTACGAGCAGTACTTC.

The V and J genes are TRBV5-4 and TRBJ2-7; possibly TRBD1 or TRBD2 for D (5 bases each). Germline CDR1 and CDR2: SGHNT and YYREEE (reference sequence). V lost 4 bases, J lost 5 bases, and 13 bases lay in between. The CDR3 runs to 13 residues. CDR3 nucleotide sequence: TGTGCCAGCAGCCGGCCCCGGGGCGACGAGCAGTACTTC. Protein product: CASSRPRGDEQYF. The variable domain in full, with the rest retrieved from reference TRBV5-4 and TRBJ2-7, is ETGVTQSPTHLIKTRGQQVTLRCSSQSGHNTVSWYQQALGQGPQFIFQYYREEENGRGNFPPRFSGLQFPNYSSELNVNALELDDSALYLCASSRPRGDEQYFGPGTRLTVT.

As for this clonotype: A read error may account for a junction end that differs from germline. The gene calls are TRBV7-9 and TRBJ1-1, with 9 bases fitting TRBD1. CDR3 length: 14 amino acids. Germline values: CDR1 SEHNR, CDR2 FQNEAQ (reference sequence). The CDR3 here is CASILARGTGIAFF. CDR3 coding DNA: TGTGCCAGCATCTTAGCGCGGGGGACAGGGATCGCTTTCTTT.

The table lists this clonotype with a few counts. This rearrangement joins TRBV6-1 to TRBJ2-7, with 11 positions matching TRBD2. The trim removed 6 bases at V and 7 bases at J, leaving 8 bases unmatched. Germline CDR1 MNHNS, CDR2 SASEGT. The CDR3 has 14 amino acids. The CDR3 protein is CASSTGLAVQEQYF. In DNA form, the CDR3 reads TGTGCCAGCAGCACGGGACTAGCGGTCCAGGAGCAGTACTTC.

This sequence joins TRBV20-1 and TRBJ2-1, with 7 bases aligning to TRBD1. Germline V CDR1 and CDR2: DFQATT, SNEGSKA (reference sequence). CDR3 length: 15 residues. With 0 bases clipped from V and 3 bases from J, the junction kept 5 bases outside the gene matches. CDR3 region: CSARDSPGGYNEQFF. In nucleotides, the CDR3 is TGCAGTGCTAGAGATTCCCCAGGGGGCTACAATGAGCAGTTCTTC.

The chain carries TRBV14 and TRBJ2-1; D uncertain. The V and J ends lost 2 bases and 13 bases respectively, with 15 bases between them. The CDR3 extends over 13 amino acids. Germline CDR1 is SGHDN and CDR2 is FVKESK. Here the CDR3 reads CASSQTLTGAQFF. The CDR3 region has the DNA TGTGCCAGCAGCCAAACCCTAACCGGCGCCCAGTTCTTC.

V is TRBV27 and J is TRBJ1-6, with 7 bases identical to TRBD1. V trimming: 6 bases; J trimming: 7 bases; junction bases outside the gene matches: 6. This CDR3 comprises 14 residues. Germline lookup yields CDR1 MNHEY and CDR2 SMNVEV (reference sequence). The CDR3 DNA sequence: TGTGCCAGCAGCCAGACAGGGTTCAATTCACCCCTCCACTTT. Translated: CASSQTGFNSPLHF.

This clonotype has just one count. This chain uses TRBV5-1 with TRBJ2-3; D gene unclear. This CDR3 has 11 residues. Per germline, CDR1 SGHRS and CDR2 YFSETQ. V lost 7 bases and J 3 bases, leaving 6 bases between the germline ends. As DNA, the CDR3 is TGCGCCAGCGGATCAACAGATACGCAGTATTTT. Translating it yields CASGSTDTQYF.

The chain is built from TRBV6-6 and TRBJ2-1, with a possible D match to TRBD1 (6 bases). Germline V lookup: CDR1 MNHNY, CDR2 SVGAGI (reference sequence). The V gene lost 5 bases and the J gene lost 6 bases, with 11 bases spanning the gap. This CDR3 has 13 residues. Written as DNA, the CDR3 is TGTGCCAGCAGTACAGGGCAGGGCAATGAGCAGTTCTTC. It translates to CASSTGQGNEQFF.

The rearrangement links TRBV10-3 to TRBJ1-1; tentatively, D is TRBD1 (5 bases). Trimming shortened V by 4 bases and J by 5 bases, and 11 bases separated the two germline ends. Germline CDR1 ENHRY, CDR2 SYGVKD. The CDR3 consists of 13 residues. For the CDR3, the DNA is TGTGCCATCAGTGTGGGGGGGTGGACTGAAGCTTTCTTT. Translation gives CAISVGGWTEAFF.

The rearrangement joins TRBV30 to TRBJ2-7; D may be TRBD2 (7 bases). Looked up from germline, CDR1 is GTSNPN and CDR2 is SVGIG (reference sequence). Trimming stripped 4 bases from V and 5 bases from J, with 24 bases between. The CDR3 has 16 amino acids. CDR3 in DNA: TGTGCCTGGACCGAGTGGTTCGGGGGGCTGAAAGACGAGCAGTACTTC. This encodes CAWTEWFGGLKDEQYF.

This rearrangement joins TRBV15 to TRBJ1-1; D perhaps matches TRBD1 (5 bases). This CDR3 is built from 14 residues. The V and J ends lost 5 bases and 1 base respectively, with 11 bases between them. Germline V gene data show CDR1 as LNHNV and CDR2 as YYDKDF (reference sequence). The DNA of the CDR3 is TGTGCCACCAGCGGCCGTGGGGGGAACACTGAAGCTTTCTTT. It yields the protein CATSGRGGNTEAFF. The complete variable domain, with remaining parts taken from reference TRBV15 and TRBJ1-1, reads DAMVIQNPRYQVTQFGKPVTLSCSQTLNHNVMYWYQQKSSQAPKLLFHYYDKDFNNEADTPDNFQSRRPNTSFCFLDIRSPGLGDTAMYLCATSGRGGNTEAFFGQGTRLTVV.

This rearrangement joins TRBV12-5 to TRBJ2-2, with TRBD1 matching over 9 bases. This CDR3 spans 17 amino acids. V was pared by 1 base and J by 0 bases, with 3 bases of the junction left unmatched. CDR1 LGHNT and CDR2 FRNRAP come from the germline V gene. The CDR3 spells CASGLARTGANTGELFF. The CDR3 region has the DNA TGTGCTAGTGGTTTGGCCCGGACAGGGGCGAACACCGGGGAGCTGTTTTTT.

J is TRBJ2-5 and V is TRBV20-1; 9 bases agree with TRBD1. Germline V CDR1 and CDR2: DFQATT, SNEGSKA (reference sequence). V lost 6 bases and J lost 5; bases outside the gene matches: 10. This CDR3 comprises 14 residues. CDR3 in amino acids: CSAGAGTGLETQYF. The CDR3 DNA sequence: TGCAGTGCCGGGGCCGGGACAGGGCTCGAGACCCAGTACTTC.

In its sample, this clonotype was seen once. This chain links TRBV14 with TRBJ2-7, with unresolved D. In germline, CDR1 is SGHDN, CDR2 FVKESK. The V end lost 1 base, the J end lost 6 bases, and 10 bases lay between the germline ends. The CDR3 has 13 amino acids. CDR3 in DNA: TGTGCCAGCAGCCAAGCTGAGCGTGGCGAGCAGTACTTC. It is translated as CASSQAERGEQYF.